One T cell receptor (beta chain) is described in this entry. Its antigen is currently unknown. The CDR3 is 13 amino acids. CDR1 is GTSNPN and CDR2 is SVGIG in the germline V gene (reference sequence). This sample was taken from a study of radiotherapy plus CTLA-4 blockade in lung cancer. On the study more broadly: Patients showed objective responses in 18% of cases and disease control in under 40%. Study conclusions and caveats: Interferon-beta, together with early blood T cell clone dynamics, reportedly best predicted response. The study found tumor-derived TCR clones expanded in blood after radiotherapy plus ipilimumab.

Here immunoSEQ multiplex PCR was the method, and the copy in TCRdb shows in-frame clones only, minus some. The sample contains 35,000 to 50,000 clones, roughly four fifths of which appear only once. It was focal radiation plus CTLA-4 blockade with ipilimumab that patients with chemo-refractory metastatic non-small-cell lung cancer received. The receptor's source is a human donor with non-small cell lung cancer who had a complete response to radiotherapy plus ipilimumab. The chain employs TRBV30 and TRBJ1-5; 9 bases line up with TRBD1. The material sequenced was peripheral blood, taken from a patient treated with radiotherapy plus ipilimumab. The DNA for the CDR3 is TGTGCTCACCACAGGGGGCACAATCAGCCCCAGCATTTT. Residues: CAHHRGHNQPQHF.